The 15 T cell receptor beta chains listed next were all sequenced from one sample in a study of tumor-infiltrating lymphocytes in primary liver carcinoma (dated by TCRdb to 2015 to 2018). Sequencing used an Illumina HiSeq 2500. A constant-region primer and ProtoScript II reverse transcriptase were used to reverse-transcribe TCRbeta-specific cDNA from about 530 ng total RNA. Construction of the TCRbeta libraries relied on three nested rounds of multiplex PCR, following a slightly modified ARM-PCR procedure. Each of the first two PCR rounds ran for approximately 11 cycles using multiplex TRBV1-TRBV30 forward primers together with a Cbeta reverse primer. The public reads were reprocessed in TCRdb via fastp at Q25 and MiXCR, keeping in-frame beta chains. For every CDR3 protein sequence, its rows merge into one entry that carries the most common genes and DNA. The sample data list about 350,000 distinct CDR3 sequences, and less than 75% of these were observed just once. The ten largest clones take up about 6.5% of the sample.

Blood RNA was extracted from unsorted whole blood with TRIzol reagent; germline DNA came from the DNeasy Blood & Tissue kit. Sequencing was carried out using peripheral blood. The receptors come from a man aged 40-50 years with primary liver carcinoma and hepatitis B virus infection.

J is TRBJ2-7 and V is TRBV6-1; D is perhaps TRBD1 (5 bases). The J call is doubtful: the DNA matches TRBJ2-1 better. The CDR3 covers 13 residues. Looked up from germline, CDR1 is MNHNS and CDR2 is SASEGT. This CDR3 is CASSAVTAYEQFF. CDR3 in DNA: TGTGCCAGCAGTGCTGTGACAGCCTACGAGCAGTTCTTC.

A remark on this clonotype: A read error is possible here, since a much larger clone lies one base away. Here the CDR3 DNA reads TGTGCCATCAGCGATAGCGGGAGCCAGAGGGGGGCCCAGTGCTTC. It encodes CAISDSGSQRGAQCF. The V gene is TRBV10-3, the J gene TRBJ2-5; the match to TRBD2 covers 9 bases. CDR1 and CDR2 from the germline V gene are ENHRY and SYGVKD. The CDR3 length is 15 residues.

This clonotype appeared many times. Here the CDR3 DNA reads TGTGCCAGCAGCTTAGATCAAGACTTCGACGAGCAGTACTTC. Amino acids: CASSLDQDFDEQYF. The rearrangement uses TRBV11-2 and TRBJ2-7; D is unclear. The CDR3 covers 14 residues. CDR1 is SGHAT and CDR2 is FQNNGV in the germline V gene. The germline V and J ends were trimmed by 0 bases and 5 bases, with 11 bases remaining between them.

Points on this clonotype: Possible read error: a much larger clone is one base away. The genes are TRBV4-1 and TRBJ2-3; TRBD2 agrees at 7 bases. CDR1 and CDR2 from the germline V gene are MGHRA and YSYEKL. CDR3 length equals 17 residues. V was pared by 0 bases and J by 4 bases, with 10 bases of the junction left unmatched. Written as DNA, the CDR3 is TGCGCCAGCAGCCAAGATTTGAGCGGGATTCTTCCAGATACGCAGTATTTT. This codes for CASSQDLSGILPDTQYF.

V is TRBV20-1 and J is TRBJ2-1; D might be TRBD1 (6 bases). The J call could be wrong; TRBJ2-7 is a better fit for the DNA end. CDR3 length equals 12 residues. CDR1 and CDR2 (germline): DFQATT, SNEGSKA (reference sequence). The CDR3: CSARGQVNEQYF. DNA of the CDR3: TGCAGTGCTAGAGGACAGGTCAACGAGCAGTACTTC.

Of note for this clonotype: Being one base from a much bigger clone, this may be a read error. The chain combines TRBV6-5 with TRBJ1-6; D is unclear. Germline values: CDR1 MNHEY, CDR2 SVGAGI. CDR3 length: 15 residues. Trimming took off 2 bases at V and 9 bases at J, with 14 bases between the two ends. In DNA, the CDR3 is TGTGCCAGCAGTTACGAGTCCAGGATTGGTTCACCCCTCCACTTT. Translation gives CASSYESRIGSPLHF.

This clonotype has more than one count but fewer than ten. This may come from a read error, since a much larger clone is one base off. The CDR3 spells CASSLERGDQPQHF. CDR3 nucleotides: TGTGCCAGCAGTTTAGAGAGGGGGGATCAGCCCCAGCATTTT. The genes are TRBV12-3 or TRBV12-4 and TRBJ1-5; tentatively, D is TRBD1 (6 bases). Trimming took 1 base from V and 5 from J, leaving 9 bases between them. This CDR3 has 14 residues.

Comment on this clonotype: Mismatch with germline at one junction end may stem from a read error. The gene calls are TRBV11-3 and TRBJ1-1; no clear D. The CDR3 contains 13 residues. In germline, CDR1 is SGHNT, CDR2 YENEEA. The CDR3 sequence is CASSLMLNTEAFF. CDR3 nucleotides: TGTGCCAGCAGCCTTATGTTGAACACTGAAGCTTTCTTC.

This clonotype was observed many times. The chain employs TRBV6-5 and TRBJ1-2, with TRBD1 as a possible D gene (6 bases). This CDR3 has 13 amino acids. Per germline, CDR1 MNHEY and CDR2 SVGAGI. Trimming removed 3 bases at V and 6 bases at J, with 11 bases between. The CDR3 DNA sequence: TGTGCCAGCAGTTATTTGGGGGCTCATGGCTACACCTTC. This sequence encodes CASSYLGAHGYTF.

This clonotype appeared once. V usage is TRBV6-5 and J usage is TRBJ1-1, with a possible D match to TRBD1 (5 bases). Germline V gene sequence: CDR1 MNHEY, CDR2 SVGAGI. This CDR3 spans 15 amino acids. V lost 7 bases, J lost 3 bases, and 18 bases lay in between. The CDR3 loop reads CASTTYRGRDTEAFF. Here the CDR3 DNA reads TGTGCCAGCACCACGTATAGGGGTAGGGACACTGAAGCTTTCTTT.

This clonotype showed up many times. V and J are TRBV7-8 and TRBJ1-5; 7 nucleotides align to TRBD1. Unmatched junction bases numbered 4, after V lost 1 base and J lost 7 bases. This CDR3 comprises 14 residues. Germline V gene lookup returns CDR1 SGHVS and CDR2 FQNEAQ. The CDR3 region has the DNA TGTGCCAGCAGCTTAGGACAGGGTGGACAGCCCCAGCATTTT. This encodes CASSLGQGGQPQHF.

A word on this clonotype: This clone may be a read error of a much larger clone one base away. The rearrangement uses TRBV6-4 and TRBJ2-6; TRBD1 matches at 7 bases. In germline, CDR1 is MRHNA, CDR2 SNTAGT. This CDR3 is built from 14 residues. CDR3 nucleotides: TGTGTCAGCAGCACAGGGGCTGGGGCCAACGTCCTGACTTTC. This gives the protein CVSSTGAGANVLTF.

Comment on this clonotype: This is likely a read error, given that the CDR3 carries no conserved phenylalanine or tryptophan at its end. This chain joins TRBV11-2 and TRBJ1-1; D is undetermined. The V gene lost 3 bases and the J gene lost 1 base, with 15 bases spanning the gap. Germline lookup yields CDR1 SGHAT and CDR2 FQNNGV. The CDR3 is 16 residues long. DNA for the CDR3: TGTGCCAGCAGCTTTGACCTAGTAGTGGAGAACACTGAAGCTTTCTCT. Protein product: CASSFDLVVENTEAFS.

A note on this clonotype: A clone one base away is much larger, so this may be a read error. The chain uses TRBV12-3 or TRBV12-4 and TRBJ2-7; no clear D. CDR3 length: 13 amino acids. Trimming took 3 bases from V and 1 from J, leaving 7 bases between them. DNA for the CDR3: TGTGCCAGCAGTTTTTCCTTTTCCTACGAGCAGTACTTC. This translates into CASSFSFSYEQYF.

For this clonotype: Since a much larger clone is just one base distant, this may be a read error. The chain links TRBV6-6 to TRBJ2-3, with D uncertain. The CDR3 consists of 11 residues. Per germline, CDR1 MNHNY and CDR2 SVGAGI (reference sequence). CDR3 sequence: CASNYSDTQYF. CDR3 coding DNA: TGTGCCAGCAATTACTCAGATACGCAGTATTTT.